A selection of T cell receptor beta chains follows, all from one sample in a study of early T cells in non-severe SARS-CoV-2 infection. A single record per CDR3 protein comes from TCRdb applying MiXCR to the 5' RACE reads. Among tens of thousands of distinct CDR3 sequences listed, 9% to 15% were seen once. Specimen: whole blood. The source is an adult who was a healthcare worker with PCR-confirmed SARS-CoV-2 infection or an uninfected control (not recorded which). The CDR3 runs from the conserved cysteine through the conserved F or W. The size field is filled for only some rows; it gives once, few, many or a size class.

j_gene	abundance	v_gene	CDR3aa
TRBJ2-6	few	TRBV10-2	CASRASGANVLTF
TRBJ2-7	NA	TRBV29-1	CSVVLAPGVLSYEQYF
TRBJ2-7	NA	TRBV11-2	CASSAALMAGYEQYF
TRBJ2-7	few	TRBV30	CAWSKTGADEQYF
TRBJ1-1	NA	TRBV9	CASSVSGTGDLFDTEAFF
TRBJ2-1	NA	TRBV20-1	CSAVAGGQNNEQFF
TRBJ2-1	NA	TRBV5-4	CASSFPRSSYNEQFF
TRBJ2-7	few	TRBV7-7	CASSLGAGTAEYEQYF
TRBJ1-5	few	TRBV6-5	CASSPGTGVQPQHF
TRBJ1-1	few	TRBV5-1	CASSFSTGNTEAFF
TRBJ1-4	NA	TRBV6-5	CASRTANEKLFF
TRBJ2-3	many	TRBV15	CATSSSVFDTQYF
TRBJ2-1	few	TRBV20-1	CSFTSGRISEQFF
TRBJ2-3	few	TRBV7-2	CASSLVREDTQYF
TRBJ2-5	NA	TRBV12-3/TRBV12-4	CASSKGLAGGNQETQYF